The T cell receptor (beta chain) under discussion was sequenced for a study of OX40 agonist ivuxolimab in advanced cancers. Study-wide context: People in dose escalation had one of these cancers: hepatocellular carcinoma, melanoma, renal cell or head and neck cancer. Participants could have had prior anti-PD-1, anti-PD-L1 or anti-CTLA-4 therapy, and 40% had some. Study results and caveats: Clonal expansion in partial responders at 0.1-3.0 mg/kg ranked among the lowest.

TCRdb's table, derived via immunoSEQ multiplex PCR, lists solely in-frame clones and lacks some. The table lists some 90,000 clones, roughly nine tenths of them singletons, with around 1.5% in the top ten. The CDR3 covers 16 residues. Germline assignment: CDR1 SGHTA and CDR2 FQGNSA. The J segment lost 4 bases and the V segment lost 2 bases, leaving 4 bases of the junction unmatched. Comment on this clone: As yet, its antigen is unknown.

Autoimmune disease history or systemic immunosuppression led to patient exclusion. V and J are TRBV7-2 and TRBJ2-5; 13 nucleotides line up with TRBD2. The material sequenced was CD4+ or CD8+ T cells sorted from blood, taken in a trial of the OX40 agonist ivuxolimab. The sequence came from an adult with an advanced solid tumor such as melanoma, head and neck, liver or kidney cancer. This CDR3 is CASSLRLAGGVETQYF. CDR3 in DNA: TGTGCCAGCAGCTTACGACTAGCGGGAGGAGTAGAGACCCAGTACTTC.